This is a list of T cell receptor beta chains from one sample in a study of T-cell memory formation after mild COVID-19. TCRdb re-called the 5' RACE reads through MiXCR, storing one row per CDR3 protein. The sample records 350,000 to 500,000 distinct CDR3 sequences, about 20% being singletons. Sequenced material: PBMCs or a T cell subset sorted from them (not recorded which). These receptor sequences come from an adult woman who had mild COVID-19 (a few samples of this study predate the infection). Cell type and time point are not known. The conserved cysteine and the conserved F or W are not part of the CDR3 here. The order of the fields is CDR3 protein, J gene, V gene.

CDR3: ASSLGQGVAHEQY; J: TRBJ2-7; V: TRBV5-1
CDR3: ASSFEPQETQY; J: TRBJ2-5; V: TRBV7-3
CDR3: ASSSTWAGMTAGANVLT; J: TRBJ2-6; V: TRBV19
CDR3: SAGGRGSTSYEQY; J: TRBJ2-7; V: TRBV20-1
CDR3: ASSEHGSSYNEQF; J: TRBJ2-1; V: TRBV2
CDR3: ASSAGLGFPEAF; J: TRBJ1-1; V: TRBV5-1
CDR3: ASSPSNRGYEQY; J: TRBJ2-7; V: TRBV7-9
CDR3: SAPRRRNNEQF; J: TRBJ2-1; V: TRBV20-1
CDR3: ASSRTSGETQY; J: TRBJ2-5; V: TRBV5-1
CDR3: ASSPPGLANIQY; J: TRBJ2-4; V: TRBV11-3
CDR3: ASSYREGVSEQY; J: TRBJ2-7; V: TRBV27
CDR3: ASSLAAGLGSGANVLT; J: TRBJ2-6; V: TRBV7-9
CDR3: ATSRAGVGATQY; J: TRBJ2-3; V: TRBV15
CDR3: ASILTPGGETQY; J: TRBJ2-5; V: TRBV7-2
CDR3: ASSHGARGDEQF; J: TRBJ2-1; V: TRBV5-6
CDR3: ATSALDRNYGYT; J: TRBJ1-2; V: TRBV24-1
CDR3: ASSTSGGFTDTQY; J: TRBJ2-3; V: TRBV5-6
CDR3: ASSPIDSSGANVLT; J: TRBJ2-6; V: TRBV18
CDR3: ASSVLAGVRSYEQY; J: TRBJ2-7; V: TRBV7-6
CDR3: ASSSGPTNEKLF; J: TRBJ1-4; V: TRBV7-9
CDR3: ASSPNNPGELF; J: TRBJ2-2; V: TRBV18
CDR3: ASRRTDGYGYT; J: TRBJ1-2; V: TRBV6-2/TRBV6-3
CDR3: ASSSGTGAPGNTIY; J: TRBJ1-3; V: TRBV5-1
CDR3: ASSLTHAGTYEQY; J: TRBJ2-7; V: TRBV7-3
CDR3: ASSFHGLAGWETQY; J: TRBJ2-5; V: TRBV7-2
CDR3: ASSPKQGGAEKLF; J: TRBJ1-4; V: TRBV12-3/TRBV12-4
CDR3: ATSDLNSYNEQF; J: TRBJ2-1; V: TRBV24-1
CDR3: ASSEGVSTEAF; J: TRBJ1-1; V: TRBV2
CDR3: ASSFWGSETQY; J: TRBJ2-5; V: TRBV12-3/TRBV12-4